Here is one T cell receptor (beta chain) with its context. The antigen is not known. The sample comes from a study of T cell responses to AZD1222 COVID-19 vaccine. Some second doses came at about 4 weeks and others at about 12 weeks; these were pooled. Data came from immunoSEQ multiplex PCR; TCRdb stores just in-frame clones and leaves some out. Of 180,000 or so clones in the sample, 80% to 95% were seen once. Study results and caveats: Breadth and depth of Spike-specific TCRs rose after two AZD1222 doses. Mostly white British, mostly female donors; authors suggested clonal diversity may be underestimated. None of the repertoires were sampled until the peak T cell response had passed.

The V gene's germline CDR1 is SGHRS and CDR2 YFSETQ. The CDR3 has 15 amino acids. V lost 4 bases and J lost 0; bases outside the gene matches: 4. The V call is TRBV5-1, the J call TRBJ2-3; 8 positions agree with TRBD1. The source of this sequence is an adult who received the AZD1222 COVID-19 vaccine. The input for sequencing was peripheral blood, taken 28 days after the second AZD1222 dose. CDR3 sequence reads: CASSEQGGSTDTQYF. For the CDR3, the DNA is TGCGCCAGCAGCGAACAGGGGGGTAGCACAGATACGCAGTATTTT.